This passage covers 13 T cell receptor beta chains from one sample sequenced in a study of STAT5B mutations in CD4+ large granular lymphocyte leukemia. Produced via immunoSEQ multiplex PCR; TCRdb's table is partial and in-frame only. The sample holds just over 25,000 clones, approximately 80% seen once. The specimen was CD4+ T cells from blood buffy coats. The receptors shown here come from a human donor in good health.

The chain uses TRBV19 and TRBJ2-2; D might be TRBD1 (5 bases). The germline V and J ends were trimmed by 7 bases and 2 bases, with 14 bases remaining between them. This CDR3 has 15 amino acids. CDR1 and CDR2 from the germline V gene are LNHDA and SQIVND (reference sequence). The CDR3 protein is CASTLRAGNTGELFF. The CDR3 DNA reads TGTGCCAGTACCCTCAGGGCAGGAAACACCGGGGAGCTGTTTTTT.

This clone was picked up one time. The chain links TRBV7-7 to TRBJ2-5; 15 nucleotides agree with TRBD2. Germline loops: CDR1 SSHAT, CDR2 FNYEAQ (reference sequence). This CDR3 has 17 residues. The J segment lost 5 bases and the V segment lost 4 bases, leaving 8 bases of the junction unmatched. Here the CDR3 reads CASSSGTSGGYRETQYF. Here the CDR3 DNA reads TGTGCCAGCAGCTCGGGGACTAGCGGGGGGTATCGGGAGACCCAGTACTTC.

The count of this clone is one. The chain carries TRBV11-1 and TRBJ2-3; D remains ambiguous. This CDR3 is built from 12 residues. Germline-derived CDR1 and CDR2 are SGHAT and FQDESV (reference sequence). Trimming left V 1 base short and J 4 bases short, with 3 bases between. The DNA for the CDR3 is TGTGCCAGCAGCTTAGTCGCAGATACGCAGTATTTT. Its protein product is CASSLVADTQYF. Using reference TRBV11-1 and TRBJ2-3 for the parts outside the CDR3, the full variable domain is EAEVAQSPRYKITEKSQAVAFWCDPISGHATLYWYRQILGQGPELLVQFQDESVVDDSQLPKDRFSAERLKGVDSTLKIQPAELGDSAMYLCASSLVADTQYFGPGTRLTVL.

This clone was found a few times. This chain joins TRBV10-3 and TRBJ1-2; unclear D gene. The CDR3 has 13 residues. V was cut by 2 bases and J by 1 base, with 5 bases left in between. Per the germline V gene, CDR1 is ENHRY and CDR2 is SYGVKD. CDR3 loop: CAISEIRNYGYTF. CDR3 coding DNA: TGTGCCATCAGTGAGATCCGTAACTATGGCTACACCTTC.

CDR3 residues: CASSIRRGNTEAFF. As DNA, the CDR3 is TGTGCCAGCAGCATCCGACGGGGGAACACTGAAGCTTTCTTT. The chain couples TRBV11-1 to TRBJ1-1; D is unclear. V lost 5 bases and J lost 1, with 11 bases in between. The CDR3 sequence is 14 residues long. Germline V CDR1 and CDR2: SGHAT, FQDESV (reference sequence).

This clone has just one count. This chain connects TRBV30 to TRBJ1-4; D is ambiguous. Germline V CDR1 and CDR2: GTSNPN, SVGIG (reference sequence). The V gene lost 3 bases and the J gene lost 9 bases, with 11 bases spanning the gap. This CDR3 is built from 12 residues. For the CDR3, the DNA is TGTGCCTGGAGAAAGGGTTTGCAAAAACTGTTTTTT. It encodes CAWRKGLQKLFF.

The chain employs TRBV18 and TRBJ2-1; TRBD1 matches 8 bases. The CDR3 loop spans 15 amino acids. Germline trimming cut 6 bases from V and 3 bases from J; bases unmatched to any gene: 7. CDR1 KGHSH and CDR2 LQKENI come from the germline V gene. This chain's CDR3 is CASSRLTGVYNEQFF. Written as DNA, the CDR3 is TGTGCCAGCTCCCGTCTGACAGGGGTCTACAATGAGCAGTTCTTC.

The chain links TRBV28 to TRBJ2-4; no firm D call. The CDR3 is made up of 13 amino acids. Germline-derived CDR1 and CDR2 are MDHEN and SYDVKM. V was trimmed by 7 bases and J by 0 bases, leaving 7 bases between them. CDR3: CASNRVAKNIQYF. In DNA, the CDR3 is TGTGCCAGCAATAGGGTAGCCAAAAACATTCAGTACTTC.

In DNA form, the CDR3 reads TGCGCCAGCTTGGCTGAGGGGGGGGTCCGGCCCCAGCATTTT. This translates into CASLAEGGVRPQHF. V gene TRBV23-1 combines with J gene TRBJ1-5; tentatively, D is TRBD1 (6 bases). TRBV23-1 is filed as an ORF, its function uncertain. This CDR3 contains 14 residues. Trimming cost V 8 bases and J 9 bases, with 20 bases left between them.

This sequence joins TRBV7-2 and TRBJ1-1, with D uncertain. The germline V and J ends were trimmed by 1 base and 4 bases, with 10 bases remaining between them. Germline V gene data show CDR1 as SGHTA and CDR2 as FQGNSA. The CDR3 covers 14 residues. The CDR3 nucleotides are TGTGCCAGCAGCTTAGTTCGGCTGAGCACTGAAGCTTTCTTT. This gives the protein CASSLVRLSTEAFF.

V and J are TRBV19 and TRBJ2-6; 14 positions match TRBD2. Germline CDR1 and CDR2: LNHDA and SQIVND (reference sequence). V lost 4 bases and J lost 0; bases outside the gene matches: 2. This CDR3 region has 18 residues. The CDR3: CASSRGLAGASGANVLTF. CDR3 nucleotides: TGTGCCAGTAGTAGGGGACTAGCGGGAGCCTCTGGGGCCAACGTCCTGACTTTC.

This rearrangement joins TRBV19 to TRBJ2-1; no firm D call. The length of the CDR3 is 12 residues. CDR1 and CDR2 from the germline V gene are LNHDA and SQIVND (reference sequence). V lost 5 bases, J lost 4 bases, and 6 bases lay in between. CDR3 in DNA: TGTGCCAGTAGTTTGTGGTACAATGAGCAGTTCTTC. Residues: CASSLWYNEQFF.

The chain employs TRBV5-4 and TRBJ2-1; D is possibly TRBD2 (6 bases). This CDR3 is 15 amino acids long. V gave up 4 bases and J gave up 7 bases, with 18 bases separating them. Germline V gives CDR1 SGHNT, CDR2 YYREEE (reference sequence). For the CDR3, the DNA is TGTGCCAGCAGCCTCCCGGGAGAAGGGTCGAATGAGCAGTTCTTC. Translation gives CASSLPGEGSNEQFF.